Presented here are 32 T cell receptor beta chains from one specimen sequenced in a study of cytomegalovirus exposure and HLA in healthy donors. With 60 Vbeta and 13 Jbeta primers, the PCR was carried out. Method: immunoSEQ multiplex PCR; TCRdb's copy keeps in-frame clones and lacks some. The sample includes tens of thousands of clones, around four fifths of them seen just once. Material: PBMCs. All receptors come from a male donor in good health and CMV-seropositive.

This chain joins TRBV6-4 and TRBJ1-2; D remains unclear. The germline V gene has CDR1 MRHNA and CDR2 SNTAGT. V lost 3 bases and J 5 bases, leaving 10 bases between the germline ends. The CDR3 loop spans 13 amino acids. DNA for the CDR3: TGTGCCAGCAGTGAAGCGCGGGGATATGGCTACACCTTC. This encodes CASSEARGYGYTF.

The V gene is TRBV11-1, the J gene TRBJ2-2; D unresolved. Germline V gives CDR1 SGHAT, CDR2 FQDESV (reference sequence). V dropped 5 bases and J dropped 6 bases, with 19 bases sitting between them. This CDR3 spans 16 amino acids. The CDR3: CASSPVVGVRAGELFF. The CDR3 DNA is TGTGCCAGCAGCCCAGTCGTAGGAGTTCGGGCCGGGGAGCTGTTTTTT.

The rearrangement joins TRBV5-5 to TRBJ2-5, with 16 bases fitting TRBD2. CDR3 length equals 15 residues. The V segment lost 4 bases and the J segment 5 bases; nucleotides outside the gene matches: 2. Germline CDR1 is SGHKS and CDR2 is YYEKEE (reference sequence). The CDR3 nucleotides are TGTGCCAGCAGCCTGGGACTAGCGGGAGGGGAGACCCAGTACTTC. This encodes CASSLGLAGGETQYF.

The chain carries TRBV28 and TRBJ2-2; 7 bases align to TRBD1. The V gene end was trimmed by 7 bases and the J gene end by 3 bases; junction bases not matched to a gene: 11. Germline V lookup: CDR1 MDHEN, CDR2 SYDVKM. The CDR3 loop spans 16 amino acids. The DNA of the CDR3 is TGTGCCAGCACGGATGAGGGGGCAGGATACACCGGGGAGCTGTTTTTT. Its translation: CASTDEGAGYTGELFF.

This clone showed up just a few times. The chain has TRBV29-1 and TRBJ2-7; 7 nucleotides agree with TRBD1. V dropped 1 base and J dropped 0; count of bases not matched to a gene: 9. The CDR3 contains 16 residues. Germline values: CDR1 SQVTM, CDR2 ANQGSEA. The CDR3 DNA reads as TGCAGCGTTGAAGTCCCAGACAGGGAAAGCTCCTACGAGCAGTACTTC. Translating it yields CSVEVPDRESSYEQYF.

The table lists this clone with a count of one. This chain uses TRBV7-6 with TRBJ2-1; 10 bases fit TRBD2. V trimming: 9 bases; J trimming: 9 bases; junction bases outside the gene matches: 11. Germline-derived CDR1 and CDR2 are SGHVS and FNYEAQ. This CDR3 has 14 residues. CDR3 amino acids: CASGAAGGYSEQFF. The DNA of the CDR3 is TGTGCCAGTGGAGCAGCGGGAGGGTATTCTGAGCAGTTCTTC.

This clone was detected ten times or more. The chain joins TRBV14 to TRBJ2-1; the D is unclear. Between the trimmed V and J ends, which lost 0 bases and 0 bases, there was a span of 18 bases. This CDR3 contains 19 residues. The germline gives CDR1 SGHDN, CDR2 FVKESK. The CDR3 reads CASSQDAVSRPSSYNEQFF. Written as DNA, the CDR3 is TGTGCCAGCAGCCAAGACGCGGTTTCGAGACCGAGCTCCTACAATGAGCAGTTCTTC.

The CDR3 DNA follows: TGCGCCAGCAGCTTTAGCGGGACTAGCACAGATACGCAGTATTTT. Translated: CASSFSGTSTDTQYF. V gene TRBV5-1 combines with J gene TRBJ2-3, with 8 bases aligning to TRBD2. CDR1 is SGHRS, CDR2 YFSETQ, per germline. This CDR3 is 15 amino acids long. V shed 2 bases, J shed 0 bases, and the junction held 2 bases outside the gene matches.

The rearrangement uses TRBV7-9 and TRBJ2-7; D unresolved. Germline assignment: CDR1 SEHNR and CDR2 FQNEAQ (reference sequence). The V end was cut by 3 bases, the J end by 3 bases, with 18 bases between. The CDR3 consists of 16 residues. The CDR3 region is CASSFTITPNGYEQYF. The CDR3 nucleotides read TGTGCCAGCAGCTTCACGATTACGCCTAACGGCTACGAGCAGTACTTC.

The chain links TRBV2 to TRBJ2-2; the D gene is possibly TRBD2 (6 bases). Germline values: CDR1 SNHLY, CDR2 FYNNEI. V lost 6 bases and J lost 6, with 14 bases in between. The CDR3 totals 14 residues. DNA for the CDR3: TGTGCCAGCAGGAGGGACTCCACCTCCGGGGAGCTGTTTTTT. It specifies CASRRDSTSGELFF.

The rearrangement joins TRBV4-3 to TRBJ2-5; 9 bases agree with TRBD1. The trim removed 0 bases at V and 5 bases at J, leaving 7 bases unmatched. The CDR3 has 16 residues. Germline CDR1 LGHNA, CDR2 YSLEER. The CDR3 DNA reads as TGCGCCAGCAGCCAAGAGTTCGGACAGGGGTGGGAGACCCAGTACTTC. Protein: CASSQEFGQGWETQYF.

V usage is TRBV9 and J usage is TRBJ2-1; the match to TRBD2 covers 8 bases. V was clipped by 7 bases and J by 7 bases; unmatched bases: 10. CDR3 length: 14 amino acids. Germline V gives CDR1 SGDLS, CDR2 YYNGEE. The CDR3 DNA is TGTGCCAGCTCCCCCGGGAGGGGGGTAAATGAGCAGTTCTTC. The encoded protein is CASSPGRGVNEQFF.

J is TRBJ2-2 and V is TRBV19; 7 bases agree with TRBD2. This CDR3 has 16 amino acids. CDR1 is LNHDA and CDR2 is SQIVND in the germline V gene (reference sequence). Trimming removed 5 bases from V and 7 bases from J; junction bases left unmatched: 13. The CDR3 region has the DNA TGTGCCAGTAGTTTTGGAACCGGGACTAAGGGCGGGGAGCTGTTTTTT. This gives the protein CASSFGTGTKGGELFF.

This clone was counted only a few times. This sequence joins TRBV7-9 and TRBJ1-1; tentative D call: TRBD1 (5 bases). Germline V lookup: CDR1 SEHNR, CDR2 FQNEAQ (reference sequence). The CDR3 totals 16 residues. Trimming stripped 2 bases from V and 5 bases from J, with 18 bases between. The CDR3 DNA sequence: TGTGCCAGCAGCTTATACTCGAGCCGCTCAGGGACTGAAGCTTTCTTT. This codes for CASSLYSSRSGTEAFF.

This rearrangement joins TRBV2 to TRBJ2-1; D gene uncertain. The CDR3 is 12 amino acids. Germline lookup yields CDR1 SNHLY and CDR2 FYNNEI. V lost 6 bases and J lost 9, with 12 bases in between. For the CDR3, the DNA is TGTGCCAGCAGGGAGACCGTCGGTGAGCAGTTCTTC. Protein product: CASRETVGEQFF. The variable domain in full, completed from reference TRBV2 and TRBJ2-1, reads EPEVTQTPSHQVTQMGQEVILRCVPISNHLYFYWYRQILGQKVEFLVSFYNNEISEKSEIFDDQFSVERPDGSNFTLKIRSTKLEDSAMYFCASRETVGEQFFGPGTRLTVL.

The J gene is TRBJ2-5, the V gene TRBV9; D is undetermined. The CDR3 runs 15 residues. Germline CDR1 is SGDLS and CDR2 is YYNGEE. The V end lost 0 bases, the J end lost 9 bases, and 18 bases lay between the germline ends. CDR3 region: CASSVAGSVQGAQYF. In nucleotides, the CDR3 is TGTGCCAGCAGCGTAGCGGGTTCCGTCCAAGGAGCCCAGTACTTC.

As DNA, the CDR3 is TGTGCCAGTAGCCGGACAGTTTGGGGGCTACCAGAGCAGCCCCAGCATTTT. Translating gives CASSRTVWGLPEQPQHF. J is TRBJ1-5 and V is TRBV19, with D tentatively TRBD1 (6 bases). The CDR3 runs to 17 residues. The germline V gene encodes CDR1 LNHDA and CDR2 SQIVND (reference sequence). V lost 6 bases, J lost 7 bases, and 25 bases lay in between.

The chain uses TRBV5-1 and TRBJ1-4; tentative D call: TRBD1 (6 bases). Germline values: CDR1 SGHRS, CDR2 YFSETQ. This CDR3 is built from 15 residues. The germline V and J ends were trimmed by 0 bases and 8 bases, with 14 bases remaining between them. The DNA of the CDR3 is TGCGCCAGCAGCTTGGGGGACACCGAAAGGGAAAAACTGTTTTTT. This encodes CASSLGDTEREKLFF.

CDR3 sequence reads: CASSQDRRAYEQYF. CDR3 in DNA: TGCGCCAGCAGCCAAGACAGGAGGGCCTACGAGCAGTACTTC. The chain links TRBV4-3 to TRBJ2-7, with a possible D match to TRBD2 (6 bases). Per germline, CDR1 LGHNA and CDR2 YSLEER. V was cut by 0 bases and J by 2 bases, with 8 bases left in between. This CDR3 comprises 14 residues.

The chain joins TRBV28 to TRBJ2-4, with a weak D call TRBD2 (6 bases). V lost 5 bases and J 0 bases, leaving 20 bases between the germline ends. The length of the CDR3 is 18 residues. Germline values: CDR1 MDHEN, CDR2 SYDVKM. The CDR3 loop is CASSQTLLGGLAKNIQYF. CDR3 nucleotides: TGTGCCAGCAGTCAAACACTCCTGGGGGGACTAGCCAAAAACATTCAGTACTTC.

The chain combines TRBV6-4 with TRBJ2-3; D gene uncertain. Looked up from germline, CDR1 is MRHNA and CDR2 is SNTAGT. This CDR3 has 15 residues. V shed 0 bases and J shed 2 bases, with 9 bases lying between them. The CDR3 region has the DNA TGTGCCAGCAGTGACTCGGGCAGTTCCACAGATACGCAGTATTTT. Protein product: CASSDSGSSTDTQYF.

The rearrangement joins TRBV28 to TRBJ1-2, with 8 bases matching TRBD1. Germline CDR1 MDHEN, CDR2 SYDVKM. V was clipped by 3 bases and J by 1 base; unmatched bases: 10. The length of the CDR3 is 17 residues. CDR3 region: CASSLPTGGGNNYGYTF. The CDR3 region has the DNA TGTGCCAGCAGTTTGCCAACAGGGGGGGGTAATAACTATGGCTACACCTTC.

The rearrangement joins TRBV30 to TRBJ2-1, with 8 bases that match TRBD2. CDR1 GTSNPN and CDR2 SVGIG come from the germline V gene (reference sequence). CDR3 length: 14 amino acids. The ends lost 3 bases at V and 7 bases at J; junction bases unmatched: 8. For the CDR3, the DNA is TGTGCCTGGAGCCCCGGGGGGGGCGGGAATGAGCAGTTCTTC. Translation gives CAWSPGGGGNEQFF.

The chain couples TRBV2 to TRBJ2-7, with D hard to call. Deletions cut 8 bases from V and 5 bases from J, with 10 bases between. Germline V gene lookup returns CDR1 SNHLY and CDR2 FYNNEI. The CDR3 runs 11 residues. DNA of the CDR3: TGTGCCAGCGTGGTGGCCCACGAGCAGTACTTC. It specifies CASVVAHEQYF.

This clone was picked up one time. The V call is TRBV5-6, the J call TRBJ2-7; D ambiguous. In germline, CDR1 is SGHDT, CDR2 YYEEEE. CDR3 length: 14 residues. The ends were cut back, 5 bases at V and 5 bases at J, with 17 bases in the middle. The CDR3 here is CASSIDTFFDEQYF. Written as DNA, the CDR3 is TGTGCCAGCAGTATCGACACATTCTTTGACGAGCAGTACTTC.

J is TRBJ2-1 and V is TRBV7-3, with D possibly TRBD2 on 5 matching bases. The CDR3 spans 12 residues. The V and J ends lost 0 bases and 11 bases respectively, with 8 bases between them. Per the germline V gene, CDR1 is SGHTA and CDR2 is FQGTGA. The CDR3 DNA reads TGTGCCAGCAGCTTAACCGGGAAGAAGCAGTTCTTC. Its protein is CASSLTGKKQFF. Filled out from reference TRBV7-3 and TRBJ2-1, the complete variable domain reads GAGVSQTPSNKVTEKGKYVELRCDPISGHTALYWYRQSLGQGPEFLIYFQGTGAADDSGLPNDRFFAVRPEGSVSTLKIQRTERGDSAVYLCASSLTGKKQFFGPGTRLTVL.

The chain has TRBV25-1 and TRBJ2-3, with 10 bases matching TRBD2. The CDR3 covers 16 residues. V dropped 7 bases and J dropped 2; count of bases not matched to a gene: 9. Germline V gene data show CDR1 as MGHDK and CDR2 as SYGVNS. DNA of the CDR3: TGTGCCAGCACGTCCACTAGCGGGATACACACAGATACGCAGTATTTT. This sequence encodes CASTSTSGIHTDTQYF.

This clone was seen just once. In nucleotides, the CDR3 is TGCGCCAGCAGCTTGGACGGGATAGGGGAGACCCAGTACTTC. This translates into CASSLDGIGETQYF. The V gene is TRBV5-1, the J gene TRBJ2-5; D perhaps matches TRBD2 (5 bases). From germline, CDR1 is SGHRS and CDR2 YFSETQ. The ends were cut back, 0 bases at V and 5 bases at J, with 11 bases in the middle. This CDR3 is 14 amino acids long.

In its sample, this clone was seen once. The chain has TRBV4-2 and TRBJ2-7; 11 nucleotides align to TRBD1. The CDR3 extends over 14 amino acids. CDR1 is LGHNA and CDR2 is YNFKEQ in the germline V gene. The junction had 5 bases not matched to a gene; V was cut back by 4 bases and J by 6 bases. The CDR3 nucleotides are TGTGCCAGCAGCCTAGGGACAGGGGGAAGCGAGCAGTACTTC. Its protein is CASSLGTGGSEQYF.

The genes are TRBV5-4 and TRBJ2-5; D not resolved. The J call may be wrong; the DNA end is better matched by TRBJ2-7. Germline CDR1 and CDR2: SGHNT and YYREEE (reference sequence). There are 13 residues in the CDR3. The DNA for the CDR3 is TGTGCCAGCAGCTTAAAGTCATCCTACGAGCAGTACTTC. As protein: CASSLKSSYEQYF.

V and J are TRBV19 and TRBJ2-5, with TRBD1 as a possible D gene (5 bases). V was pared by 4 bases and J by 0 bases, with 12 bases between. There are 15 residues in the CDR3. Germline V CDR1 and CDR2: LNHDA, SQIVND (reference sequence). CDR3 sequence: CASSSQGWYQETQYF. The CDR3, as DNA: TGTGCCAGTAGTAGCCAGGGCTGGTACCAAGAGACCCAGTACTTC.

The chain uses TRBV7-2 and TRBJ2-5; 15 bases are shared with TRBD2. The CDR3 loop spans 18 amino acids. Per germline, CDR1 SGHTA and CDR2 FQGNSA. V was pared by 1 base and J by 6 bases, with 9 bases of the junction left unmatched. CDR3 protein: CASSLGTSGREARKTQYF. CDR3 DNA: TGTGCCAGCAGCTTAGGGACTAGCGGGAGGGAAGCAAGAAAGACCCAGTACTTC.